The 20 T cell receptor beta chains given below trace back to one sample, sequenced in a study of T cell changes during pregnancy in multiple sclerosis. TCRdb's table, derived via immunoSEQ multiplex PCR, lists solely in-frame clones and lacks some. This sample has approximately 88,000 clones, with over 90% found just once. Sequenced material: peripheral blood, taken in the third trimester of pregnancy. These receptors were obtained from a female donor with multiple sclerosis, enrolled in a pregnancy study.

The V and J genes are TRBV30 and TRBJ2-7; 7 bases are shared with TRBD1. The CDR3 is 13 residues long. The V gene's germline CDR1 is GTSNPN and CDR2 SVGIG (reference sequence). With V trimmed by 6 bases and J by 4 bases, 9 bases remained unmatched. Here the CDR3 DNA reads TGTGCCTGCGTGGTAGGGGGCAAGTACGAGCAGTACTTC. Its protein product is CACVVGGKYEQYF.

The chain joins TRBV27 to TRBJ2-1; no clear D gene. Trimming removed 5 bases from V and 5 bases from J, with 10 bases in between. This CDR3 spans 13 amino acids. Per germline, CDR1 MNHEY and CDR2 SMNVEV (reference sequence). DNA for the CDR3: TGTGCCAGCAGTGCCTTAGTTAACAATGAGCAGTTCTTC. This codes for CASSALVNNEQFF.

V is TRBV2 and J is TRBJ1-2; TRBD1 agrees at 9 bases. V dropped 7 bases and J dropped 4; count of bases not matched to a gene: 4. This CDR3 is 13 amino acids long. Germline CDR1 and CDR2: SNHLY and FYNNEI. The DNA for the CDR3 is TGTGCCAGCATAACAGGGGGCACCTATGGCTACACCTTC. Amino acid sequence: CASITGGTYGYTF.

The chain combines TRBV30 with TRBJ1-3, with no clear D. V shed 4 bases and J shed 4 bases, with 8 bases lying between them. The CDR3 covers 12 residues. Per the germline V gene, CDR1 is GTSNPN and CDR2 is SVGIG (reference sequence). The chain's CDR3 is CAWKFRGNTIYF. CDR3 DNA sequence: TGTGCCTGGAAATTTCGGGGAAACACCATATATTTT.

The V gene is TRBV29-1, the J gene TRBJ2-7; tentatively, D is TRBD2 (5 bases). Germline CDR1 SQVTM, CDR2 ANQGSEA. The CDR3 extends over 13 amino acids. The V end was cut by 4 bases, the J end by 3 bases, with 13 bases between. CDR3 in DNA: TGCAGCGTTGTGGGTAGGGCGGGCTACGAGCAGTACTTC. This codes for CSVVGRAGYEQYF.

The rearrangement uses TRBV11-2 and TRBJ1-1; D not resolved. Trimming pared 2 bases from V and 1 base from J, leaving 8 bases between. The CDR3 extends over 14 amino acids. The germline V gene has CDR1 SGHAT and CDR2 FQNNGV. DNA of the CDR3: TGTGCCAGCAGCTTATGGGAGACGAACACTGAAGCTTTCTTT. This sequence encodes CASSLWETNTEAFF.

V is TRBV6-6 and J is TRBJ2-1; 10 bases line up with TRBD2. Germline CDR1 MNHNY, CDR2 SVGAGI (reference sequence). This CDR3 spans 15 amino acids. V shed 2 bases, J shed 4 bases, and the junction held 2 bases outside the gene matches. The CDR3: CASSYTSGEYNEQFF. In nucleotides, the CDR3 is TGTGCCAGCAGTTACACTAGCGGGGAATACAATGAGCAGTTCTTC.

V is TRBV5-1 and J is TRBJ2-2; D is ambiguous. CDR1 SGHRS and CDR2 YFSETQ come from the germline V gene. V lost 1 base, J lost 5 bases, and 9 bases lay in between. The length of the CDR3 is 14 residues. CDR3 sequence: CASSLRVQTGELFF. The CDR3 DNA is TGCGCCAGCAGCTTGCGGGTCCAGACCGGGGAGCTGTTTTTT.

This clone showed up just once. J is TRBJ1-4 and V is TRBV19; the D gene is possibly TRBD1 (6 bases). The CDR3 consists of 14 residues. V shed 5 bases and J shed 8 bases, with 15 bases lying between them. Per the germline V gene, CDR1 is LNHDA and CDR2 is SQIVND (reference sequence). Here the CDR3 reads CASSYGTRSEKLFF. CDR3 sequence (DNA): TGTGCCAGTAGTTATGGGACACGGAGCGAAAAACTGTTTTTT.

The chain links TRBV12-1 to TRBJ2-7; the table calls TRBD1, which could not be checked here. TRBV12-1 is given as a pseudogene. CDR3 length equals 12 residues. The DNA for the CDR3 is TGTGCCAGCAGCTCGACAGGGAATAGGCAGTACTTC. This encodes CASSSTGNRQYF.

V usage is TRBV15 and J usage is TRBJ2-5; 8 nucleotides line up with TRBD2. With V trimmed by 2 bases and J by 1 base, 3 bases remained unmatched. From germline, CDR1 is LNHNV and CDR2 YYDKDF (reference sequence). This CDR3 region has 15 residues. The CDR3 DNA follows: TGTGCCACCAGCAGATGGAGCGGGAGCCAAGAGACCCAGTACTTC. This translates into CATSRWSGSQETQYF.

This chain joins TRBV7-2 and TRBJ2-7; 8 nucleotides match TRBD1. The CDR3 totals 16 residues. Per the germline V gene, CDR1 is SGHTA and CDR2 is FQGNSA. Trimming cost V 1 base and J 3 bases; bases outside gene matches: 8. The chain's CDR3 is CASSLVAGQGFYEQYF. The CDR3 region has the DNA TGTGCCAGCAGCTTAGTGGCAGGACAGGGCTTCTACGAGCAGTACTTC.

V is TRBV5-1 and J is TRBJ2-2; TRBD1 is a possible D gene (6 bases). CDR1 is SGHRS and CDR2 is YFSETQ in the germline V gene. This CDR3 has 15 residues. Trimming cost V 4 bases and J 0 bases, with 10 bases left between them. The CDR3 loop is CASSTGHPNTGELFF. The CDR3 region has the DNA TGCGCCAGCAGCACGGGACACCCGAACACCGGGGAGCTGTTTTTT.

The chain has TRBV6-6 and TRBJ2-1; D is possibly TRBD2 (5 bases). Per the germline V gene, CDR1 is MNHNY and CDR2 is SVGAGI (reference sequence). This CDR3 spans 12 amino acids. V shed 7 bases and J shed 6 bases, with 10 bases lying between them. The CDR3 loop reads CASTRGRNEQFF. The CDR3 region has the DNA TGTGCCAGCACTCGGGGTCGCAATGAGCAGTTCTTC.

CDR3 amino acids: CASSLLGGGGGYTF. DNA of the CDR3: TGTGCCAGCAGCCTCCTCGGGGGGGGTGGGGGCTACACCTTC. The V gene is TRBV7-8, the J gene TRBJ1-2, with D possibly matching TRBD1 (5 bases). CDR3 length: 14 amino acids. V was shortened by 5 bases and J by 8 bases, with 18 bases between the two germline ends. Germline assignment: CDR1 SGHVS and CDR2 FQNEAQ.

The J gene is TRBJ2-1, the V gene TRBV11-2; the D gene is possibly TRBD2 (5 bases). The V gene's germline CDR1 is SGHAT and CDR2 FQNNGV. V was cut by 0 bases and J by 8 bases, with 11 bases left in between. The length of the CDR3 is 14 residues. The CDR3 spells CASSLDWLAHEQFF. CDR3 bases: TGTGCCAGCAGCTTAGACTGGCTAGCACATGAGCAGTTCTTC.

This chain connects TRBV25-1 to TRBJ1-1; 10 bases fit TRBD1. The CDR3 totals 12 residues. The ends lost 7 bases at V and 12 bases at J; junction bases unmatched: 8. Germline V gives CDR1 MGHDK, CDR2 SYGVNS. In DNA form, the CDR3 reads TGTGCCAGCAAGGGGGGGGACAGGGGAACTTTCTTT. Translating it yields CASKGGDRGTFF. The whole variable domain, remainder taken from reference TRBV25-1 and TRBJ1-1, is EADIYQTPRYLVIGTGKKITLECSQTMGHDKMYWYQQDPGMELHLIHYSYGVNSTEKGDLSSESTVSRIRTEHFPLTLESARPSHTSQYLCASKGGDRGTFFGQGTRLTVV.

This clone was counted only a few times. This sequence joins TRBV10-2 and TRBJ1-1; TRBD1 might be the D (5 bases). Trimming left V 5 bases short and J 1 base short, with 11 bases between. Germline V lookup: CDR1 WSHSY, CDR2 SAAADI. This CDR3 region has 14 residues. The CDR3 sequence: CASSPWTQNTEAFF. In DNA form, the CDR3 reads TGCGCCAGCAGTCCCTGGACACAGAACACTGAAGCTTTCTTT.

The chain links TRBV6-1 to TRBJ2-7; 15 positions match TRBD2. Germline CDR1 reads MNHNS; CDR2 reads SASEGT. The CDR3 totals 15 residues. V was clipped by 6 bases and J by 4 bases; unmatched bases: 4. The DNA for the CDR3 is TGTGCCAGCAGCCAGGGACTAGCGGGGGGATACGAGCAGTACTTC. This sequence encodes CASSQGLAGGYEQYF.

The chain is built from TRBV28 and TRBJ2-7; D is possibly TRBD1 (6 bases). The germline V gene has CDR1 MDHEN and CDR2 SYDVKM. The CDR3 is 14 residues long. V lost 4 bases and J 6 bases, leaving 16 bases between the germline ends. CDR3 protein: CASSSRTVLIEQYF. CDR3 coding DNA: TGTGCCAGCAGTTCCCGGACAGTGCTTATCGAGCAGTACTTC. Full variable domain (outside the CDR3, taken from reference TRBV28 and TRBJ2-7): DVKVTQSSRYLVKRTGEKVFLECVQDMDHENMFWYRQDPGLGLRLIYFSYDVKMKEKGDIPEGYSVSREKKERFSLILESASTNQTSMYLCASSSRTVLIEQYFGPGTRLTVT.